This entry is about one T cell receptor beta chain. The antigen is undetermined. Germline trimming cut 4 bases from V and 0 bases from J; bases unmatched to any gene: 2. The CDR3 has 13 amino acids. CDR1 SQVTM and CDR2 ANQGSEA come from the germline V gene. This specimen belongs to a study of cytomegalovirus exposure and HLA in healthy donors. For the study at large: Prior work identified about 120 million unique TCR beta sequences in some 180 million T cells. Study-wide findings and caveats: Many donors shared some public TCRs, even though most TCR sequences were rare. A prior analysis recorded that most TCR beta V segments were productive about 87% or about 30% of the time. The study listed 164 cytomegalovirus-associated TCR beta chains.

The primer mix had 60 Vbeta and 13 Jbeta primers. The method was immunoSEQ multiplex PCR; TCRdb's version includes in-frame clones alone and lacks a portion of them. The specimen's table records 150,000 to 200,000 clones. The V gene is TRBV29-1, the J gene TRBJ1-1; TRBD1 matches 7 bases. The TCR was taken from a man aged 25 to 40 in good health and CMV-seronegative. What was sequenced was PBMCs. CDR3 region: CSVGGQLNTEAFF. The DNA of the CDR3 is TGCAGCGTTGGGGGACAGCTGAACACTGAAGCTTTCTTT.